This T cell receptor (beta chain) originates from a study of beta chain features in type 1 diabetes. The CDR3 consists of 16 residues. The V gene lost 6 bases and the J gene lost 4 bases, with 18 bases spanning the gap. The germline gives CDR1 MNHEY, CDR2 SMNVEV (reference sequence). Comments on this clone: Antigen specificity is unknown.

What was sequenced were expressed TCRB transcripts, since all of the isolated RNA had been reverse transcribed. Produced via immunoSEQ multiplex PCR; TCRdb's table is partial and in-frame only. Altogether 200,000 to 250,000 clones are present, under 70% being singletons, with the ten largest covering 0.053%. Points from the study as a whole: Across all four CD4+ subsets, people with type 1 diabetes showed modestly shorter TCRB CDR3s. A closer apparent resemblance between naive, central memory and Treg TCRB repertoires was seen in patients than in healthy donors.

The chain links TRBV27 to TRBJ2-2; the D gene is possibly TRBD2 (5 bases). The receptor was derived from a man aged 25 to 45 in good health. The sample taken for sequencing was naive CD4+ T cells from blood. CDR3: CASSRNGPRGTGELFF. In DNA form, the CDR3 reads TGTGCCAGCAGCAGAAACGGTCCCCGGGGCACCGGGGAGCTGTTTTTT.